Here is one T cell receptor (beta chain) with its context. These data come from a study of blood T cell repertoires in COVID-19. In the study overall: The cDNA or gDNA used as material had been derived from T cells, B-cell-depleted T cells, or PBMCs.

Enrollees, roughly 18 to 90 years old, lived in some 24 US areas. Assignments of participants to cohorts depended upon their own reported clinical history. The study counted Cohort 3 donors as recovered given two negative PCRs, clearance, or symptom resolution. Germline assignment: CDR1 SGHRS and CDR2 YFSETQ. V gave up 2 bases and J gave up 2 bases, with 9 bases separating them. The length of the CDR3 is 14 residues. The protocol was immunoSEQ multiplex PCR, while the TCRdb copy is restricted to in-frame clones and leaves out a portion. The table shows a few hundred thousand clones, with approximately 90% occurring only once.

The receptor comes from a man aged 25 to 40 who had recovered from COVID-19. The rearrangement joins TRBV5-1 to TRBJ2-3; D perhaps matches TRBD2 (6 bases). Sequenced input: PBMCs or T cells enriched from blood (not recorded which). The CDR3 sequence is CASSFREYTDTQYF. The DNA of the CDR3 is TGCGCCAGCAGCTTCCGGGAGTACACAGATACGCAGTATTTT.